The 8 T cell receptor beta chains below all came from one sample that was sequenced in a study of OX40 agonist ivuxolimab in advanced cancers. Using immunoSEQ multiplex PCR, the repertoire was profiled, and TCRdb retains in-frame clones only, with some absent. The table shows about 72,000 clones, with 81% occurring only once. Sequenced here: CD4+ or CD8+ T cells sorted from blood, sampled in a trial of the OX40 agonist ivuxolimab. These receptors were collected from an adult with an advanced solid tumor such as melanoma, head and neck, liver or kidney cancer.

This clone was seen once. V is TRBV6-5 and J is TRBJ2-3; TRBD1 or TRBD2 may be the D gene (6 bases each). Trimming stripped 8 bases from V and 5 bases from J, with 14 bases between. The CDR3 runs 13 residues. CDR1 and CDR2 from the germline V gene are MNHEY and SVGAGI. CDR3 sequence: CASCGAGVDTQYF. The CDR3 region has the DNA TGTGCCAGCTGCGGGGCAGGGGTAGATACGCAGTATTTT.

CDR3 protein: CASGGNQGNTEAFF. The CDR3 region has the DNA TGTGCCAGTGGTGGCAATCAGGGGAACACTGAAGCTTTCTTT. V is TRBV19 and J is TRBJ1-1, with a weak D call TRBD1 (5 bases). Germline CDR1 and CDR2: LNHDA and SQIVND (reference sequence). The CDR3 length is 14 residues. The V and J ends lost 8 bases and 1 base respectively, with 14 bases between them.

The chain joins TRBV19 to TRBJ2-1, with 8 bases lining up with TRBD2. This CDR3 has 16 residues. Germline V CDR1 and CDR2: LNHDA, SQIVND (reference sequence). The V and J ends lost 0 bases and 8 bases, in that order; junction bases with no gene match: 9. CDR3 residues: CASSIETSVVGYEQFF. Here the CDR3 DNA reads TGTGCCAGTAGTATAGAGACTAGCGTGGTTGGTTATGAGCAGTTCTTC.

The CDR3 bases are TGTGCCAGCAGCGAAACATCCTACTATGGCTACACCTTC. The encoded protein is CASSETSYYGYTF. The J gene is TRBJ1-2, the V gene TRBV2; no firm D call. This CDR3 region has 13 residues. CDR1 and CDR2 from the germline V gene are SNHLY and FYNNEI. Trimming took off 6 bases at V and 3 bases at J, with 11 bases between the two ends.

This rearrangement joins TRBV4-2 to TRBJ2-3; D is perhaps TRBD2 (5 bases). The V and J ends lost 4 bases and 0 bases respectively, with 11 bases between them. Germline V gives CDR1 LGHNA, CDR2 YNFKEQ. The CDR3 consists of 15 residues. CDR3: CASSRGLDSTDTQYF. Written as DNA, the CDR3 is TGTGCCAGCAGCCGCGGACTGGATAGCACAGATACGCAGTATTTT.

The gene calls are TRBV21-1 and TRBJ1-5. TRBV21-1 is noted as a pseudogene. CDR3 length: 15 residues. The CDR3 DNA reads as TGTGCCAGCAGCAAAGCGCTGTATAGCAATCAGCCCCAGCATTTT. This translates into CASSKALYSNQPQHF.

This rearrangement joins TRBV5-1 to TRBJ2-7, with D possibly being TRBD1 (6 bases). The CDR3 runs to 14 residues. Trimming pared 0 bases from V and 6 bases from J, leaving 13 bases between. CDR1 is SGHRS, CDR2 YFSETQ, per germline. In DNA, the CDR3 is TGCGCCAGCAGCTTGGCGGTCAGGGGAAGCGAGCAGTACTTC. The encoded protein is CASSLAVRGSEQYF.

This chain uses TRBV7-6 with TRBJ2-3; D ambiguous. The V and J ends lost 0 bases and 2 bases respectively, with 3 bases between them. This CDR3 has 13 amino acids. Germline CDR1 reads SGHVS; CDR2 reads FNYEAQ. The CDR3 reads CASSLAYTDTQYF. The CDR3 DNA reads TGTGCCAGCAGCTTAGCCTACACAGATACGCAGTATTTT.